This T cell receptor (beta chain) was captured by sequencing in a study of identifying expanded T cells in peripheral blood. Study results and caveats: Technical replicates showed roughly 1.2 changed clones; around two weeks about 16; four weeks 19. Two-week clone count variance significantly increased as total template count grew.

The protocol was immunoSEQ multiplex PCR, while the TCRdb copy is restricted to in-frame clones and leaves out a portion. The sample contains over 90,000 clones, approximately 88% of which appear only once. Healthy donors had no documented immune events, such as infections, while sampled. Details on this clone: Its specificity is unknown.

Deletions cut 2 bases from V and 8 bases from J, with 12 bases between. The CDR3 length is 13 residues. Germline CDR1 is LNHDA and CDR2 is SQIVND (reference sequence). This chain links TRBV19 with TRBJ1-1, with no clear D. The sample was blood. The sequence was obtained from a person aged 18 to 75 in good health. Written as DNA, the CDR3 is TGTGCCAGTAGTATACTGGGTGTCGGGGAAGCTTTCTTT. The encoded protein is CASSILGVGEAFF.